This TCR beta chain was sequenced in a study of CD8+CD57+ T cells in acquired aplastic anemia. Study-wide background: When averaged, DNA from sorted CD4+ and CD8+ cells came to approximately 3.2 ug. Read counts for CD4+ cells (from healthy donors) averaged roughly 10 million. Notes on the study in general: Patients had twenty-nine CD8+ CDR3 sequences in common with controls (the shared set). Significance was not reached for CD8+ Simpson's diversity between patients and controls.

To note about this clonotype: The antigen remains undetermined.

Germline loops: CDR1 MGHDK, CDR2 SYGVNS. J was trimmed by 5 bases and V by 5 bases; bases with no gene match: 4. The CDR3 is 14 residues long. TCR beta VDJ and CDR3 were profiled, and genomic DNA was the template. TCRdb reanalysed the reads using MiXCR and keeps one entry per CDR3 protein. The repertoire has 200,000 to 250,000 distinct CDR3 sequences, approximately 35% of them found once; the top ten carry 0.9% to 1.2%. The chain couples TRBV25-1 to TRBJ2-2, with 8 bases lining up with TRBD1. The TCR sequence derives from a human donor in good health, serving as a control. The sequenced sample consisted of sorted CD4+, CD8+, or CD8+CD57+ T cells (not recorded which) from PBMCs. CDR3 protein: CASSYQGATGELFF. CDR3 nucleotide sequence: TGTGCCAGCAGTTATCAGGGGGCGACCGGGGAGCTGTTTTTT. The full variable domain, with the rest looked up from reference TRBV25-1 and TRBJ2-2, is EADIYQTPRYLVIGTGKKITLECSQTMGHDKMYWYQQDPGMELHLIHYSYGVNSTEKGDLSSESTVSRIRTEHFPLTLESARPSHTSQYLCASSYQGATGELFFGEGSRLTVL.